The 5 T cell receptor beta chains reported below all come from one sample, sequenced in a study of OX40 agonist ivuxolimab in advanced cancers. Assay used: immunoSEQ multiplex PCR; TCRdb lists only in-frame clones, some missing. The table lists 60,000 to 85,000 clones, 87% of them singletons. Source: CD4+ or CD8+ T cells sorted from blood, taken in a trial of the OX40 agonist ivuxolimab. Source of these receptors: an adult with an advanced solid tumor such as melanoma, head and neck, liver or kidney cancer.

This chain connects TRBV19 to TRBJ1-4; a possible D gene is TRBD1 (5 bases). The CDR3 has 13 residues. Trimming shortened V by 4 bases and J by 6 bases, and 9 bases separated the two germline ends. Per germline, CDR1 LNHDA and CDR2 SQIVND (reference sequence). CDR3 amino acids: CASSRQGDEKLFF. The DNA of the CDR3 is TGTGCCAGTAGTAGGCAGGGAGATGAAAAACTGTTTTTT.

The gene calls are TRBV19 and TRBJ1-3, with D perhaps matching TRBD1 (5 bases). In germline, CDR1 is LNHDA, CDR2 SQIVND (reference sequence). The V and J ends lost 3 bases and 0 bases respectively, with 9 bases between them. CDR3 length: 15 amino acids. The CDR3 spells CASSMDTSSGNTIYF. CDR3 nucleotides: TGTGCCAGTAGTATGGACACGAGCTCTGGAAACACCATATATTTT.

The chain has TRBV30 and TRBJ1-3; D is uncertain. Germline assignment: CDR1 GTSNPN and CDR2 SVGIG (reference sequence). CDR3 length: 12 amino acids. V lost 4 bases and J lost 6, with 10 bases in between. The CDR3 region is CAWNQKENTIYF. CDR3 DNA sequence: TGTGCCTGGAACCAGAAGGAAAACACCATATATTTT. Based on the CDR3 plus reference TRBV30 and TRBJ1-3, the full variable domain is SQTIHQWPATLVQPVGSPLSLECTVEGTSNPNLYWYRQAAGRGLQLLFYSVGIGQISSEVPQNLSASRPQDRQFILSSKKLLLSDSGFYLCAWNQKENTIYFGEGSWLTVV.

V gene TRBV14 combines with J gene TRBJ2-7, with D perhaps TRBD1 (6 bases). The CDR3 is 12 amino acids. V was clipped by 4 bases and J by 2 bases, with 6 bases between them. The germline gives CDR1 SGHDN, CDR2 FVKESK. CDR3 sequence (DNA): TGTGCCAGCAGCCGACAGGCCTACGAGCAGTACTTC. Protein product: CASSRQAYEQYF.

J is TRBJ1-3 and V is TRBV25-1; maybe TRBD1 (5 bases). The CDR3 spans 17 residues. Germline CDR1 is MGHDK and CDR2 is SYGVNS. Trimming cost V 2 bases and J 0 bases, with 14 bases left between them. The CDR3 DNA sequence: TGTGCCAGCAGTGAAAGGGGCAGGTCGAGCTCTGGAAACACCATATATTTT. It specifies CASSERGRSSSGNTIYF.